This T cell receptor (beta chain) was identified in a study of cytomegalovirus exposure and HLA in healthy donors. For the study at large: There were some 400 genotyped donors. Of these, 75% to 90% fell in the genetic ancestry cluster associated with self-reported Caucasian donors. Study outcomes and limitations: A later analysis revealed that TCR association rates differed between HLA loci, peaking at DRB1 and bottoming out at HLA-C. Immune exposure information comprised only CMV serostatus.

As for this clone: Its antigen remains unidentified.

Germline trimming cut 1 base from V and 3 bases from J; bases unmatched to any gene: 9. The CDR3 spans 17 residues. CDR1 and CDR2 from the germline V gene are KGHSH and LQKENI. Primers: 60 Vbeta forward and 13 Jbeta reverse. Profiling relied on immunoSEQ multiplex PCR, and the TCRdb table lists in-frame clones only, not all of them. The sample records around 130,000 clones, around 80% being singletons. The specimen sequenced was PBMCs. The chain joins TRBV18 to TRBJ2-3; 8 positions agree with TRBD1. This sequence was found in a man between 18 and 29 years old in good health and CMV-seronegative. The CDR3, as DNA: TGTGCCAGCTCACCACGGGGAGGACAGGGCGGAACAGATACGCAGTATTTT. Translated: CASSPRGGQGGTDTQYF.